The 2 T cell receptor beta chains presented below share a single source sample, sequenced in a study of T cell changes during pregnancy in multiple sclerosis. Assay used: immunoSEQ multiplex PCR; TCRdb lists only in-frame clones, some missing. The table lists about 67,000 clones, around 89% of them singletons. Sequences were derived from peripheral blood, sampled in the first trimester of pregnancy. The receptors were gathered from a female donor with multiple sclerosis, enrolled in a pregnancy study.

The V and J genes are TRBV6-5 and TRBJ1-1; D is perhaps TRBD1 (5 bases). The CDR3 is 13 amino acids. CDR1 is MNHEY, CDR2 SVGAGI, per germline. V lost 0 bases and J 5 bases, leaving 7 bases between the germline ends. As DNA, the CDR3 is TGTGCCAGCAGTTACTCTCGGGGGACTGAAGCTTTCTTT. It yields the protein CASSYSRGTEAFF.

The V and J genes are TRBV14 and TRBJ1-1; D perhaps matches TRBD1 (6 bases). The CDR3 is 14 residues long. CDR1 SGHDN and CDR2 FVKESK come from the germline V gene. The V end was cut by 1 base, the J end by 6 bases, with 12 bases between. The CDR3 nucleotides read TGTGCCAGCAGCCAAGGGGGCGGGGGCGCTGAAGCTTTCTTT. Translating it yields CASSQGGGGAEAFF.